This T cell receptor beta chain was obtained from a study of cytomegalovirus exposure and HLA in healthy donors. Overall study results and limits: The study labeled fewer than 200 TCR beta chains cytomegalovirus-associated. A link between a missense DCLRE1C variant and TCR beta V- and J-gene trimming emerged from a later analysis. Common viral pathogens were later found to be apparently linked to several of the most significant clusters. Researchers left out some V segments, among them TRBV6-2 and TRBV6-3, as indistinguishable.

As regards this clone: What it binds is not known. Different DNA sequences within this sample yield the same CDR3.

Germline trimming cut 4 bases from V and 5 bases from J; bases unmatched to any gene: 1. The CDR3 sequence is 13 residues long. CDR1 is SNHLY, CDR2 FYNNEI, per germline. Primers for the PCR totalled 60 Vbeta and 13 Jbeta. TCRdb's table, derived via immunoSEQ multiplex PCR, lists solely in-frame clones and lacks some. This sample's clone table lists approximately 40,000 clones. The chain couples TRBV2 to TRBJ1-5; 8 bases line up with TRBD1. Sequencing was done on a sample of PBMCs. The clonotype comes from a human donor in good health. The CDR3 region is CASSGTGHQPQHF. The CDR3 region has the DNA TGTGCCAGCAGTGGGACAGGGCATCAGCCCCAGCATTTT.